What follows are 23 T cell receptor beta chains derived from one specimen sequenced in a study of T cells in localized non-small cell lung cancer. Assay used: immunoSEQ multiplex PCR; TCRdb lists only in-frame clones, some missing. The table includes tens of thousands of clones, approximately 83% detected once. Source: peripheral blood mononuclear cells, taken before any cancer treatment. The receptor source for this set is a man aged 40-75 years with stage III lung adenocarcinoma.

The rearrangement uses TRBV6-6 and TRBJ2-5, with D perhaps assigned TRBD1 or TRBD2 (5 bases each). V lost 5 bases to trimming and J lost 5 bases, with 9 bases between them. Per germline, CDR1 MNHNY and CDR2 SVGAGI (reference sequence). The CDR3 consists of 12 residues. The CDR3 protein is CASSRQRETQYF. DNA for the CDR3: TGTGCCAGCAGTCGACAGCGGGAGACCCAGTACTTC.

The V gene is TRBV12-5, the J gene TRBJ2-7; D call uncertain. The CDR3 spans 12 residues. Germline lookup yields CDR1 LGHNT and CDR2 FRNRAP. Deletions cut 6 bases from V and 6 bases from J, with 12 bases between. CDR3 coding DNA: TGTGCTAGTGGACCATCCTGGTCCGAGCAGTACTTC. It specifies CASGPSWSEQYF.

This clone occurred a few times. The gene calls are TRBV5-6 and TRBJ1-6; tentatively, D is TRBD1 (6 bases). CDR3 size: 18 residues. The V end was cut by 1 base, the J end by 0 bases, with 14 bases between. Per germline, CDR1 SGHDT and CDR2 YYEEEE. The CDR3 here is CASSLRTGPSSYNSPLHF. As DNA, the CDR3 is TGTGCCAGCAGCTTGCGAACAGGGCCGAGCTCCTATAATTCACCCCTCCACTTT.

The CDR3: CASSVGQETQYF. The DNA for the CDR3 is TGTGCCAGCAGCGTTGGGCAAGAGACCCAGTACTTC. The V and J genes are TRBV7-6 and TRBJ2-5; D is ambiguous. The CDR3 consists of 12 residues. The germline gives CDR1 SGHVS, CDR2 FNYEAQ. Trimming removed 5 bases at V and 2 bases at J, with 6 bases between.

This clone is labeled as medium-sized. CDR3 amino acids: CASRGGTGELFF. For the CDR3, the DNA is TGTGCCAGCCGGGGGGGCACCGGGGAGCTGTTTTTT. J is TRBJ2-2 and V is TRBV6-1, with 8 bases identical to TRBD2. The CDR3 length is 12 residues. The ends lost 8 bases at V and 4 bases at J; junction bases unmatched: 0. Germline values: CDR1 MNHNS, CDR2 SASEGT.

The CDR3 coding sequence is TGCGCCAGCAGCCTGACTAGCGGGGCACCCGGTACGCAGTATTTT. It codes for CASSLTSGAPGTQYF. The chain combines TRBV5-1 with TRBJ2-3, with TRBD2 matching over 11 bases. Trimming at V came to 4 bases and at J to 8 bases, leaving 9 bases not matched to a gene. Germline values: CDR1 SGHRS, CDR2 YFSETQ. CDR3 length equals 15 residues.

This clone was counted once. The rearrangement uses TRBV28 and TRBJ1-2; 8 bases map to TRBD1. The germline V gene encodes CDR1 MDHEN and CDR2 SYDVKM. This CDR3 has 14 residues. Trimming removed 5 bases from V and 8 bases from J; junction bases left unmatched: 10. Here the CDR3 reads CASSLPQGALGYTF. CDR3 coding DNA: TGTGCCAGCAGTCTCCCTCAGGGGGCTCTGGGCTACACCTTC.

The V and J genes are TRBV19 and TRBJ1-4; TRBD1 might be the D (6 bases). The germline V and J ends were trimmed by 8 bases and 4 bases, with 14 bases remaining between them. This CDR3 is 14 amino acids long. The germline V gene has CDR1 LNHDA and CDR2 SQIVND (reference sequence). The CDR3 loop reads CASDRGGNNEKLFF. For the CDR3, the DNA is TGTGCCAGTGACCGAGGGGGTAATAATGAAAAACTGTTTTTT.

The CDR3 bases are TGTGCCAGCAGTGAAGTTAGGAGCAGGGGGCTAGCCAAAAACATTCAGTACTTC. Amino acids: CASSEVRSRGLAKNIQYF. V is TRBV6-1 and J is TRBJ2-4, with 8 positions matching TRBD1. Trimming at V came to 1 base and at J to 0 bases, leaving 8 bases not matched to a gene. Germline CDR1 and CDR2: MNHNS and SASEGT. This CDR3 has 18 residues.

This chain links TRBV7-2 with TRBJ1-2; D is uncertain. Germline CDR1 reads SGHTA; CDR2 reads FQGNSA. The CDR3 covers 12 residues. The V and J ends lost 4 bases and 9 bases respectively, with 12 bases between them. CDR3: CASSSVRGRYTF. CDR3 sequence (DNA): TGTGCCAGCAGCTCGGTCCGCGGCCGCTACACCTTC.

This chain connects TRBV27 to TRBJ2-5; D uncertain. V was trimmed by 3 bases and J by 1 base, leaving 12 bases between them. The CDR3 runs 15 residues. Germline V gives CDR1 MNHEY, CDR2 SMNVEV (reference sequence). The CDR3 DNA follows: TGTGCCAGCAGTTTTCGTGCCAGGACCCAAGAGACCCAGTACTTC. It yields the protein CASSFRARTQETQYF.

This chain joins TRBV27 and TRBJ1-1; weak D call: TRBD1 (5 bases). The germline V and J ends were trimmed by 6 bases and 1 base, with 12 bases remaining between them. Per the germline V gene, CDR1 is MNHEY and CDR2 is SMNVEV (reference sequence). The CDR3 runs to 14 residues. CDR3 region: CASSSLGGNTEAFF. The CDR3 nucleotides read TGTGCCAGCAGCTCCCTCGGGGGGAACACTGAAGCTTTCTTT.

V is TRBV7-9 and J is TRBJ2-2, with unresolved D. The length of the CDR3 is 12 residues. Germline CDR1 and CDR2: SEHNR and FQNEAQ (reference sequence). Trimming cost V 2 bases and J 7 bases, with 5 bases left between them. This chain's CDR3 is CASSLMVGELFF. Here the CDR3 DNA reads TGTGCCAGCAGCTTAATGGTCGGGGAGCTGTTTTTT. The variable domain in full, completed from reference TRBV7-9 and TRBJ2-2, reads DTGVSQNPRHKITKRGQNVTFRCDPISEHNRLYWYRQTLGQGPEFLTYFQNEAQLEKSRLLSDRFSAERPKGSFSTLEIQRTEQGDSAMYLCASSLMVGELFFGEGSRLTVL.

This clone was seen just once. The chain links TRBV11-2 to TRBJ2-1; 7 nucleotides match TRBD2. Per germline, CDR1 SGHAT and CDR2 FQNNGV. The CDR3 runs to 15 residues. J lost 2 bases, V lost 1 base, and 2 bases had no gene match. DNA of the CDR3: TGTGCCAGCAGCTTAGGAGCGGGGACCTACAATGAGCAGTTCTTC. Translated, it gives CASSLGAGTYNEQFF.

This sequence joins TRBV5-1 and TRBJ2-3; D uncertain. The germline V and J ends were trimmed by 0 bases and 7 bases, with 9 bases remaining between them. Germline lookup yields CDR1 SGHRS and CDR2 YFSETQ. This CDR3 is 13 amino acids long. CDR3 residues: CASSLDRLNTQYF. CDR3 nucleotides: TGCGCCAGCAGCTTGGACCGCCTAAATACGCAGTATTTT.

The chain couples TRBV5-4 to TRBJ1-2; tentatively, D is TRBD1 (5 bases). This CDR3 has 12 residues. Trimming stripped 7 bases from V and 8 bases from J, with 15 bases between. Germline assignment: CDR1 SGHNT and CDR2 YYREEE (reference sequence). The DNA of the CDR3 is TGTGCCAGCGGCACCGAGAGGGGAGGCTACACCTTC. It is translated as CASGTERGGYTF.

V and J are TRBV5-1 and TRBJ1-4; D is unresolved. Germline V CDR1 and CDR2: SGHRS, YFSETQ. The CDR3 length is 14 residues. The V gene lost 6 bases and the J gene lost 0 bases, with 9 bases spanning the gap. CDR3 in DNA: TGCGCCAGCACCATGACATCAACTAATGAAAAACTGTTTTTT. The encoded protein is CASTMTSTNEKLFF.

In this sample, this clone turned up once. The gene calls are TRBV7-9 and TRBJ1-4; perhaps TRBD1 as D (6 bases). This CDR3 contains 15 residues. Germline-derived CDR1 and CDR2 are SEHNR and FQNEAQ (reference sequence). V lost 0 bases and J lost 7, with 12 bases in between. The CDR3 is CASSLAQTGGEKLFF. The CDR3, as DNA: TGTGCCAGCAGCTTAGCGCAGACAGGCGGTGAAAAACTGTTTTTT.

The chain couples TRBV6-5 to TRBJ2-2; D call uncertain. The CDR3 contains 12 residues. V lost 7 bases to trimming and J lost 2 bases, with 5 bases between them. Per the germline V gene, CDR1 is MNHEY and CDR2 is SVGAGI. The CDR3 bases are TGTGCCAGCACGAAAAACACCGGGGAGCTGTTTTTT. Translating it yields CASTKNTGELFF.

The CDR3 bases are TGTGCCAGCATCCAGACGGGACAGCTCAACACTGAAGCTTTCTTT. Its protein product is CASIQTGQLNTEAFF. The rearrangement links TRBV6-6 to TRBJ1-1; 7 bases agree with TRBD1. With 7 bases clipped from V and 2 bases from J, the junction kept 10 bases outside the gene matches. This CDR3 has 15 residues. CDR1 MNHNY and CDR2 SVGAGI come from the germline V gene (reference sequence).

This clone came up once. The chain joins TRBV4-2 to TRBJ2-1; D is possibly TRBD1 or TRBD2 (5 bases each). Germline CDR1 is LGHNA and CDR2 is YNFKEQ. The CDR3 is 16 residues long. Trimming shortened V by 0 bases and J by 9 bases, and 18 bases separated the two germline ends. The CDR3 protein is CASSQEPVGHGGEQFF. Here the CDR3 DNA reads TGTGCCAGCAGCCAAGAGCCAGTAGGGCATGGGGGTGAGCAGTTCTTC.

The chain recombines TRBV19 with TRBJ1-5; possibly TRBD1 for D (5 bases). Germline CDR1 reads LNHDA; CDR2 reads SQIVND (reference sequence). The V end was cut by 5 bases, the J end by 4 bases, with 15 bases between. The length of the CDR3 is 15 residues. The CDR3 DNA sequence: TGTGCCAGTAGTCTGTGGGGGGACCGGAATCAGCCCCAGCATTTT. This codes for CASSLWGDRNQPQHF.

This clone appeared a single time. This chain uses TRBV28 with TRBJ1-2; 7 bases match TRBD1. CDR1 and CDR2 (germline): MDHEN, SYDVKM. The CDR3 loop spans 15 amino acids. Losses at the gene ends were 2 bases for V and 7 bases for J; bases not matched to a gene: 10. DNA for the CDR3: TGTGCCAGCAGTTTACGGTTTACAGGGGCTGTTGGCTACACCTTC. Translated: CASSLRFTGAVGYTF.